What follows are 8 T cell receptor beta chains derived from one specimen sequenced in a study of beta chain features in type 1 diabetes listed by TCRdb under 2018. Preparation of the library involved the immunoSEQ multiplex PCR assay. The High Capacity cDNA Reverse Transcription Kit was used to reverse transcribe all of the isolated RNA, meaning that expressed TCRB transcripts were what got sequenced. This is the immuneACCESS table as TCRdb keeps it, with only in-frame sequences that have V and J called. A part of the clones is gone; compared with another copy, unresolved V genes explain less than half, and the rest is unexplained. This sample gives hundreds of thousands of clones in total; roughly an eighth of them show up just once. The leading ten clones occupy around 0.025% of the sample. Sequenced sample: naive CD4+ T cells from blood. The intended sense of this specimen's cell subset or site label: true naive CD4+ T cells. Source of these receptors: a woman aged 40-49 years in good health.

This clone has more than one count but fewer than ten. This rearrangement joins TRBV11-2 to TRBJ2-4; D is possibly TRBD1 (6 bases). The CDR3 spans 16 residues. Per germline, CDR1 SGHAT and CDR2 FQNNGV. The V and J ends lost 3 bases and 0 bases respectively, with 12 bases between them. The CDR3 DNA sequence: TGTGCCAGCAGCTTGACAGGAGGACTAGCCAAAAACATTCAGTACTTC. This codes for CASSLTGGLAKNIQYF.

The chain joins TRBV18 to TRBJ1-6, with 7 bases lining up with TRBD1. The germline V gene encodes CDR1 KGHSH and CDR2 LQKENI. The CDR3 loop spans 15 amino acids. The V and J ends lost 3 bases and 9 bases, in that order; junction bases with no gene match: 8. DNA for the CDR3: TGTGCCAGCTCACCCTCCGGGACAGTCGTTTCACCCCTCCACTTT. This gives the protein CASSPSGTVVSPLHF.

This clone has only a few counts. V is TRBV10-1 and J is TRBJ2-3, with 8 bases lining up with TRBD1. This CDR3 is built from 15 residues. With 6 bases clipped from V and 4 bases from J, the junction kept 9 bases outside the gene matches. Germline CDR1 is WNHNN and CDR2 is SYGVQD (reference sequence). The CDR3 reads CASSGPGQAADTQYF. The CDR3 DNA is TGCGCCAGCAGCGGACCGGGACAGGCGGCAGATACGCAGTATTTT.

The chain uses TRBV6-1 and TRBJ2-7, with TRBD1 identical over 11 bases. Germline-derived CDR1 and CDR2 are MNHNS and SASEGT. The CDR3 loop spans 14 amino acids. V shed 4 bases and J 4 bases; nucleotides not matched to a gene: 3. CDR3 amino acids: CASSAGQGGYEQYF. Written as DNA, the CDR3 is TGTGCCAGCAGTGCGGGACAGGGGGGATACGAGCAGTACTTC.

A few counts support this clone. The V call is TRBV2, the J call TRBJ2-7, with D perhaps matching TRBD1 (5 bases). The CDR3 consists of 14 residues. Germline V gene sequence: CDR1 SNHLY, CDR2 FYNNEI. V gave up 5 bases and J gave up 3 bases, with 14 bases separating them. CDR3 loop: CASSLDKNFYEQYF. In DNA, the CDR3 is TGTGCCAGCAGTTTGGACAAAAATTTCTACGAGCAGTACTTC.

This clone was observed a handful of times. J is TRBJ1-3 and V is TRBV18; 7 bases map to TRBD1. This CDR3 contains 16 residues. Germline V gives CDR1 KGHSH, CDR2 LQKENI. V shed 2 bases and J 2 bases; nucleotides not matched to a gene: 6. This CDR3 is CASSPSGTVAGNTIYF. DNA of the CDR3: TGTGCCAGCTCACCATCCGGGACAGTAGCTGGAAACACCATATATTTT.

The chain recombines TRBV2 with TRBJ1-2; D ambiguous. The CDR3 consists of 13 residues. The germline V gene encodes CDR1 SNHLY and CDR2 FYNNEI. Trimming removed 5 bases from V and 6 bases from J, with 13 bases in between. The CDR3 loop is CASSINSEDGYTF. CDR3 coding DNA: TGTGCCAGCAGTATCAATTCGGAGGATGGCTACACCTTC.

The CDR3 coding sequence is TGTGCCAGCAGCCCGAACAGGCCTAATTCACCCCTCCACTTT. This codes for CASSPNRPNSPLHF. This sequence joins TRBV25-1 and TRBJ1-6; tentative D call: TRBD1 (5 bases). The CDR3 contains 14 residues. Germline V gene sequence: CDR1 MGHDK, CDR2 SYGVNS. With 6 bases removed from V and 6 bases from J, the gap between germline ends came to 12 bases.